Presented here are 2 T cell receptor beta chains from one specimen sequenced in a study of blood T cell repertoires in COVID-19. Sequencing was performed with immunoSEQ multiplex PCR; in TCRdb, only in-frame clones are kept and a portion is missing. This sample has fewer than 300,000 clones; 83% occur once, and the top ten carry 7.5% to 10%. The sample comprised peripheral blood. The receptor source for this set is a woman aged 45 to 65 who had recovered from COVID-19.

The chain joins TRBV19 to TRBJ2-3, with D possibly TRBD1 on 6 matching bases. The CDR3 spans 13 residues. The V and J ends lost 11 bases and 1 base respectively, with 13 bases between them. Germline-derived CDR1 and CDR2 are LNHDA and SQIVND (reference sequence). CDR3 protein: CAPRAGGTDTQYF. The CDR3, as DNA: TGTGCCCCCCGGGCAGGGGGCACAGATACGCAGTATTTT.

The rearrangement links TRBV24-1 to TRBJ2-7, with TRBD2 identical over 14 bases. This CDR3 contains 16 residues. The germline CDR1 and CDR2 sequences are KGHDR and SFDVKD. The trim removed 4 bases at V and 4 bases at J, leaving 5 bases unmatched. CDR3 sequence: CATSDPGTSGSYEQYF. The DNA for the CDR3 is TGTGCCACCAGTGACCCCGGGACTAGCGGGAGTTACGAGCAGTACTTC.